These T cell receptor beta chains were read from a single sample in a study of T cell responses to AZD1222 COVID-19 vaccine. The data were produced by immunoSEQ multiplex PCR, yet TCRdb's version contains in-frame clones alone and is incomplete. The repertoire holds more than 35,000 clones, with roughly 75% as singletons. The material sequenced was peripheral blood, taken 28 days after the second dose of the MenACWY control vaccine. Receptors were obtained from an adult who received the MenACWY meningococcal vaccine as a control. The CDR3 runs from the conserved cysteine through the conserved F or W. A D gene is named only where the DNA matches it firmly. A row's size may be missing; if present it is once, few, many or a size class.

J: TRBJ1-4; D: -; V: TRBV28; size: few; DNA: TGTGCCAGCAGTGATACAGGGAGACGTGAGGAAAAACTGTTTTTT; CDR3: CASSDTGRREEKLFF
J: TRBJ1-5; D: TRBD1; V: TRBV24-1; size: -; DNA: TGTGCCACCAGTGACTCCCGACAGGGCTATAGCAATCAGCCCCAGCATTTT; CDR3: CATSDSRQGYSNQPQHF
J: TRBJ1-4; D: TRBD1; V: TRBV7-8; size: -; DNA: TGTGCCAGCAGCTTCCGGGACAGCGCAACTAATGAAAAACTGTTTTTT; CDR3: CASSFRDSATNEKLFF
J: TRBJ1-1; D: -; V: TRBV3-1/TRBV3-2; size: -; DNA: TGTGCCAGCAGCTCCGACAGTAACACTGAAGCTTTCTTT; CDR3: CASSSDSNTEAFF
J: TRBJ2-5; D: -; V: TRBV30; size: -; DNA: TGTGCCTGGAGTGAGCTGAATTTGGAGACCCAGTACTTC; CDR3: CAWSELNLETQYF
J: TRBJ2-2; D: TRBD2; V: TRBV7-9; size: -; DNA: TGTGCCAGCAGACTAGCGGGGAACACCGGGGAGCTGTTTTTT; CDR3: CASRLAGNTGELFF
J: TRBJ1-1; D: -; V: TRBV3-1/TRBV3-2; size: -; DNA: TGTGCCAGCAGCCAGAGACCGGGAAGCGCTTTCTTT; CDR3: CASSQRPGSAFF
J: TRBJ2-3; D: -; V: TRBV19; size: -; DNA: TGTGCCAGTAGTATTGATCTAGATACGCAGTATTTT; CDR3: CASSIDLDTQYF
J: TRBJ2-5; D: -; V: TRBV7-9; size: -; DNA: TGTGCCAGCAGCTTGGGCAGACAAGAGACCCAGTACTTC; CDR3: CASSLGRQETQYF
J: TRBJ2-5; D: -; V: TRBV7-9; size: few; DNA: TGTGCCAGCAGCTCATATATTACAGCGGAAGAGACCCAGTACTTC; CDR3: CASSSYITAEETQYF
J: TRBJ2-4; D: -; V: TRBV11-2; size: -; DNA: TGTGCCAGCAGCTTAGTGGGCGGTCTCATTCAGTACTTC; CDR3: CASSLVGGLIQYF
J: TRBJ1-2; D: TRBD1; V: TRBV5-1; size: -; DNA: TGCGCCAGCAGCTCTGGGACAGCCGACCGACCGGGCTACACCTTC; CDR3: CASSSGTADRPGYTF
J: TRBJ2-1; D: -; V: TRBV27; size: -; DNA: TGTGCCAGCAGCCCGGGACACGTAAACAATGAGCAGTTCTTC; CDR3: CASSPGHVNNEQFF
J: TRBJ1-2; D: -; V: TRBV25-1; size: -; DNA: TGTGCCAGCAGTGGCCGACTAAACTATGGCTACACCTTC; CDR3: CASSGRLNYGYTF
J: TRBJ1-4; D: -; V: TRBV5-1; size: -; DNA: TGCGCCAGCAGCTTGGGGGGATCTAATGAAAAACTGTTTTTT; CDR3: CASSLGGSNEKLFF
J: TRBJ2-3; D: -; V: TRBV6-5; size: -; DNA: TGTGCCAGCACGGGCAGAATCACAGATACGCAGTATTTT; CDR3: CASTGRITDTQYF
J: TRBJ1-5; D: -; V: TRBV29-1; size: -; DNA: TGCAGCGCTGGGCTGTCTCCCAATCAGCCCCAGCATTTT; CDR3: CSAGLSPNQPQHF
J: TRBJ2-5; D: -; V: TRBV11-2; size: few; DNA: TGTGCCAGCAGCCAAGGACAGTTCCAAGAGACCCAGTACTTC; CDR3: CASSQGQFQETQYF
J: TRBJ1-1; D: TRBD1; V: TRBV2; size: -; DNA: TGTGCCAGCAGTGAACAGGGGGAGTTGAACACTGAAGCTTTCTTT; CDR3: CASSEQGELNTEAFF
J: TRBJ1-6; D: -; V: TRBV5-5; size: -; DNA: TGTGCCAGCAGCTTGGAACAGTATAATTCACCCCTCCACTTT; CDR3: CASSLEQYNSPLHF
J: TRBJ2-2; D: -; V: TRBV25-1; size: -; DNA: TGTGCCAGCACCCCCCGGGCAGGGTCGGCCGGGGAGCTGTTTTTT; CDR3: CASTPRAGSAGELFF
J: TRBJ2-5; D: TRBD2; V: TRBV4-2; size: few; DNA: TGTGCCAGCAGCCAAGCCCTTAGCGGGGGGGCCGAGACCCAGTACTTC; CDR3: CASSQALSGGAETQYF
J: TRBJ1-1; D: -; V: TRBV5-3; size: once; DNA: TGTGCCAGAAGCCTGGGCCATTGCCGGGACACTGAAGCTTTCTTT; CDR3: CARSLGHCRDTEAFF
J: TRBJ1-1; D: -; V: TRBV27; size: -; DNA: TGTGCCAGCAGTTTGGTAGGGACCGTCACTGAAGCTTTCTTT; CDR3: CASSLVGTVTEAFF
J: TRBJ2-5; D: TRBD2; V: TRBV7-6; size: -; DNA: TGTGCCAGCAGCTTAGCGCAAGAGGCGGTAGCGGGGGGAATACAAGAGACCCAGTACTTC; CDR3: CASSLAQEAVAGGIQETQYF
J: TRBJ2-7; D: -; V: TRBV28; size: -; DNA: TGTGCCAGCGGCGACTACGAGCAGTACTTC; CDR3: CASGDYEQYF
J: TRBJ1-3; D: -; V: TRBV2; size: few; DNA: TGTGCCAGCAGGGGCGGGATCTTCTCTGGAAACACCATATATTTT; CDR3: CASRGGIFSGNTIYF
J: TRBJ1-4; D: TRBD1; V: TRBV6-1; size: few; DNA: TGTGCCAGCAGTGAAGCGCGGGGACAGGGCAATGAAAAACTGTTTTTT; CDR3: CASSEARGQGNEKLFF
J: TRBJ2-2; D: -; V: TRBV6-1; size: -; DNA: TGTGCCAGCAGTGAATTCCAGGGTAACACCGGGGAGCTGTTTTTT; CDR3: CASSEFQGNTGELFF